This T cell receptor (beta chain) was captured in a study of T cells in Graves' hyperthyroidism and ophthalmopathy (dated by TCRdb to between 2019 and 2020). About the investigation overall: Peripheral blood was sampled at the time of initial diagnosis, prior to any treatment. TCR V-J signatures able to tell the groups apart were searched for in a discovery cohort of 100 patients, of whom under 45 had Graves' ophthalmopathy and about 55 had stable Graves' hyperthyroidism. Whether ophthalmopathy could be predicted prospectively was tested in an independent validation cohort made up of 18 to 20 hyperthyroidism patients plus 17 patients who later progressed to ophthalmopathy. The 95 to 100 discovery patients were randomly divided into training and test sets at a 7:3 ratio. Thyroid tissue and blood T-cell repertoires from six Graves' hyperthyroidism patients were also compared in the study. Once sampling was done, hyperthyroidism patients were given methimazole at a starting dose of 30 mg daily, whereas ophthalmopathy patients were given high-dose intravenous methylprednisolone. According to the paper, TCR Vbeta CDR3 sequencing was carried out on some 130 peripheral blood samples, which came from under 50 ophthalmopathy, 80 or so hyperthyroidism and approximately 17 progressor patients. Points the paper makes about the study in general: A 13 V-J signature model separated ophthalmopathy from stable hyperthyroidism, with about 88% sensitivity and 81.08% specificity in cross-validation and 80%/75% in testing. No statistical method was used to fix the sample size in advance, and group allocation was not hidden from the investigators. Most expanded thyroid clonotypes (frequency above 0.001) were also detected in blood, suggesting blood repertoires may reflect thyroid immune responses. During validation, the model predicted progression to ophthalmopathy a median of around 6 months ahead of onset, with almost 71% sensitivity and 72% to 80% specificity.

The CDR3 has 13 amino acids, counting the end cysteine and phenylalanine. Of the read, only the CDR3 DNA is kept; its 39 bases are in frame from base 1. V was cut back by 3 bases and J by 7 bases, leaving a gap of 13 bases between them. The CDR1 and CDR2 encoded by the germline V gene (reference sequence) are GTSNPN and SVGIG. As regards this clonotype: This receptor's antigen is unknown. It has no much larger one-base neighbor in the sample; base qualities were not kept.

Ophthalmopathy patients had moderately to severely active disease, with a Clinical Activity Score of 3 or more, a NOSPECS grade of 4 or more, and a disease duration of less than 3 months. The study excluded patients with uncontrolled infections, other autoimmune diseases, pregnancy or lactation. Clinical symptoms, serum thyroxine and TRAb, thyroid ultrasound, and orbital computed tomography formed the basis for the diagnoses. PBMCs were isolated from 10 ml of fresh peripheral blood by Ficoll-Paque density gradient centrifugation. Total RNA was extracted with Trizol reagent, and quality was checked on an Agilent 2100 Bioanalyzer. TCR beta CDR3 regions were amplified from RNA transcripts. The TCR CDR3 was subjected to a first round of RT-PCR using the HTBI primer set and the Qiagen OneStep RT-PCR kit. The libraries were constructed in a second round of multiplex PCR and then size-selected and purified. Libraries were sequenced paired-end with 100 bp reads on an Illumina HiSeq2000. The study's processing was this. Raw data were processed with SOAPnuke, discarding reads with adapters, uncalled bases, mean Phred below 15, or no exact constant-primer or identifier match. COPE v1.2.5 was used to merge the high-quality paired reads, and each unique nucleotide sequence was defined as a clonotype. MiTCR v1.1 was used to align clonotypes to the IMGT TRBV, TRBD and TRBJ reference segments. Analysis was restricted to V-J combinations with a frequency above 0.0001, which covered roughly 99% of repertoires. The TCS score was defined as F50 (clonal expansion) divided by E x V (chaos), with BLOSUM62-based TCRdist calculated between CDR3 peptides within each V-J. Welch's t-statistics and random forest reduced around 550 V-J features to 10 to 15, which were used in a naive Bayes classifier (R e1071). Using fastp trimming at Q25 and MiXCR clonotype assembly, TCRdb reanalyzed the public sequencing data and kept in-frame beta chains. Identical CDR3 proteins give one entry, which carries the most common genes and DNA. TCRdb, not the authors, supplied the V and J calls. The sample has some 500,000 distinct CDR3 sequences on record, approximately 24% of them singletons. Around 10% of the sample comes from the top ten.

Sequenced sample: blood. The sequence joins TRBV30 to TRBJ1-5; tentative D gene TRBD1, with 5 bases matching. The sequence came from a woman aged 25 to 45 with Graves' ophthalmopathy. The DNA sequence follows: TGTGCCTGGAGCTCGGGGCTAGGGCAGCCCCAGCATTTT. This encodes CAWSSGLGQPQHF.